This TCR beta chain was identified during a study of response to subunit inactivated influenza vaccine. This clonotype has more than one count but fewer than ten. The antigen remains unidentified. Via MiXCR, TCRdb re-called the RT-PCR reads, giving one row per CDR3 protein. The sample includes about 500,000 distinct CDR3 sequences, 15% to 20% seen only once; the top ten take roughly 3%. Germline V gene data show CDR1 as DFQATT and CDR2 as SNEGSKA (reference sequence). V was trimmed by 2 bases and J by 5 bases, leaving 12 bases between them. The CDR3 has 13 amino acids. Study outcomes and limitations: Authors suggested each seasonal influenza vaccination recruits few new T cells.

The chain employs TRBV20-1 and TRBJ1-1; D call uncertain. This sample comprised CD4+ T cells sorted from PBMCs, obtained around 2 years after vaccination. This TCR was sampled from a man between 50 and 70 years old who received an inactivated influenza vaccine. This chain's CDR3 is CSARWAVYTEAFF. CDR3 coding DNA: TGCAGTGCTAGATGGGCAGTTTATACTGAAGCTTTCTTT.